This TCR beta chain was recovered during a study of human T cells and chemical hapten exposure. General study points: Controls formed significantly fewer large CDR3 similarity clusters than expanded TCRs did.

Unique molecular identifiers were attached to individual cDNA molecules within the library. TCRdb itself ran the RACE reads through MiXCR, one entry per CDR3 protein. This table holds 80,000 to 100,000 distinct CDR3 sequences, 10% to 12% found once. This CDR3 is built from 12 residues. Trimming shortened V by 1 base and J by 7 bases, and 5 bases separated the two germline ends. The germline gives CDR1 KGHSH, CDR2 LQKENI. Time point meaning: patch test 3, about 24 weeks after DPC sensitization. Treatment described: therapeutic diphenylcyclopropenone sensitization with weekly scalp DPC. This clonotype has more than one count but fewer than ten. The target antigen is unknown.

This chain uses TRBV18 with TRBJ2-1; D not resolved. This material consisted of whole blood, taken in connection with sensitization to the hapten diphenylcyclopropenone (DPC). The receptor's source is a woman between 50 and 59 years old with alopecia areata. Some clones in this sample may be carry-over from other donors' samples. CDR3 sequence reads: CASSPQGNEQFF. The CDR3 coding sequence is TGTGCCAGCTCACCACAGGGAAATGAGCAGTTCTTC. Complete variable domain (other parts from reference TRBV18 and TRBJ2-1): NAGVMQNPRHLVRRRGQEARLRCSPMKGHSHVYWYRQLPEEGLKFMVYLQKENIIDESGMPKERFSAEFPKEGPSILRIQQVVRGDSAAYFCASSPQGNEQFFGPGTRLTVL.